What follows are 17 T cell receptor beta chains derived from one specimen sequenced in a study of siplizumab effects on memory and regulatory T cells. Produced via immunoSEQ multiplex PCR; TCRdb's table is partial and in-frame only. The sample lists 1,200 or so clones, roughly 68% seen once, with 75% to 85% in the top ten. Sequencing input: TEMRA CD8+ T cells sorted from blood. Documented subset: unstimulated CD8+ CD45RA+ effector memory T cells. The receptors were gathered from a human donor in good health.

The chain links TRBV7-1 to TRBJ2-7; D is ambiguous. TRBV7-1 is marked as an open reading frame, function uncertain. Trimming stripped 4 bases from V and 3 bases from J, with 7 bases between. The CDR3 sequence is 12 residues long. This CDR3 is CASSLVFYEQYF. The CDR3 DNA sequence: TGTGCCAGCAGCTTAGTGTTCTACGAGCAGTACTTC.

This clone is judged medium-sized. This chain connects TRBV7-3 to TRBJ2-3; D not certain. The CDR3 is made up of 13 amino acids. Germline CDR1 is SGHTA and CDR2 is FQGTGA. V shed 2 bases and J shed 2 bases, with 5 bases lying between them. The CDR3: CASSLEYTDTQYF. CDR3 coding DNA: TGTGCCAGCAGCTTAGAGTACACAGATACGCAGTATTTT.

This clone turned up a few times. The chain is built from TRBV5-1 and TRBJ2-3; 8 bases are a match to TRBD1. V was pared by 1 base and J by 2 bases, with 3 bases of the junction left unmatched. From germline, CDR1 is SGHRS and CDR2 YFSETQ. CDR3 length equals 15 residues. The CDR3 reads CASSLSRGPTDTQYF. The CDR3 nucleotides read TGCGCCAGCAGCTTGAGCAGGGGGCCCACAGATACGCAGTATTTT.

This chain links TRBV29-1 with TRBJ2-7; weak D call: TRBD1 (5 bases). In germline, CDR1 is SQVTM, CDR2 ANQGSEA. This CDR3 has 13 residues. The CDR3 sequence: CSALGVHSYEQYF. In DNA form, the CDR3 reads TGCAGTGCTTTAGGGGTCCACTCCTACGAGCAGTACTTC.

The CDR3, as DNA: TGTGCCAGCAGCCTGGACAGGGGGTATTTTGACGAGCAGTACTTC. Its translation: CASSLDRGYFDEQYF. The rearrangement uses TRBV5-4 and TRBJ2-7, with 10 bases lining up with TRBD1. From germline, CDR1 is SGHNT and CDR2 YYREEE (reference sequence). V was pared by 4 bases and J by 5 bases, with 9 bases of the junction left unmatched. CDR3 length: 15 amino acids.

J is TRBJ2-1 and V is TRBV29-1; 8 nucleotides match TRBD2. Germline CDR1 reads SQVTM; CDR2 reads ANQGSEA. With 6 bases clipped from V and 4 bases from J, the junction kept 8 bases outside the gene matches. The CDR3 has 14 residues. As DNA, the CDR3 is TGCAGCGTGCCCCAAGAGCGGGAGTACAATGAGCAGTTCTTC. This encodes CSVPQEREYNEQFF.

The genes are TRBV7-9 and TRBJ1-1; no firm D call. CDR3 length: 12 residues. Trimming left V 5 bases short and J 1 base short, with 5 bases between. Per the germline V gene, CDR1 is SEHNR and CDR2 is FQNEAQ (reference sequence). CDR3 sequence reads: CASSGSNTEAFF. The CDR3 DNA is TGTGCCAGCAGCGGTTCGAACACTGAAGCTTTCTTT.

J is TRBJ2-7 and V is TRBV30; tentative D call: TRBD1 (6 bases). The V and J ends lost 2 bases and 6 bases respectively, with 14 bases between them. The germline gives CDR1 GTSNPN, CDR2 SVGIG (reference sequence). The CDR3 is made up of 13 amino acids. CDR3 region: CAWSSLLGGEQYF. In DNA, the CDR3 is TGTGCCTGGAGTAGCCTTCTAGGGGGCGAGCAGTACTTC.

About this clone itself: At the DNA level, this CDR3 is encoded by other sequences in the same sample as well. The gene calls are TRBV7-6 and TRBJ2-1, with 9 bases lining up with TRBD1. Trimming at V came to 5 bases and at J to 2 bases, leaving 4 bases not matched to a gene. Germline V gene data show CDR1 as SGHVS and CDR2 as FNYEAQ. This CDR3 has 15 residues. The CDR3 DNA sequence: TGTGCCAGCAGCCTTGGGACAGGGCCCTACAATGAGCAGTTCTTC. Translating gives CASSLGTGPYNEQFF.

V is TRBV7-9 and J is TRBJ2-1, with D possibly matching TRBD1 (5 bases). Trimming pared 2 bases from V and 12 bases from J, leaving 17 bases between. This CDR3 has 14 residues. The V gene's germline CDR1 is SEHNR and CDR2 FQNEAQ (reference sequence). The CDR3 is CASSLPGRSRVQFF. In DNA, the CDR3 is TGTGCCAGCAGCTTACCTGGGCGGTCCAGGGTGCAGTTCTTC.

The rearrangement joins TRBV29-1 to TRBJ2-7, with 10 bases matching TRBD2. Germline V CDR1 and CDR2: SQVTM, ANQGSEA. The CDR3 runs to 13 residues. The ends lost 7 bases at V and 4 bases at J; junction bases unmatched: 7. The DNA of the CDR3 is TGCAGCGGAATAGCGGGAGGTGGGTACGAGCAGTACTTC. This sequence encodes CSGIAGGGYEQYF.

This clone was recorded once. The chain has TRBV2 and TRBJ1-5; TRBD1 matches at 11 bases. Germline V gene sequence: CDR1 SNHLY, CDR2 FYNNEI. V was pared by 1 base and J by 11 bases, with 4 bases of the junction left unmatched. CDR3 length: 14 residues. The DNA for the CDR3 is TGTGCCAGCAGTGAAGGGGACAGGGGGATAGCCCAGCATTTT. This encodes CASSEGDRGIAQHF.

The gene calls are TRBV15 and TRBJ2-1, with TRBD2 as a possible D gene (7 bases). V shed 1 base and J shed 4 bases, with 11 bases lying between them. Germline lookup yields CDR1 LNHNV and CDR2 YYDKDF (reference sequence). CDR3 length equals 15 residues. The CDR3 sequence: CATSRGGGAYNEQFF. In DNA, the CDR3 is TGTGCCACCAGCAGAGGGGGGGGCGCTTACAATGAGCAGTTCTTC.

The V and J genes are TRBV7-1 and TRBJ2-5; the D gene is possibly TRBD2 (6 bases). TRBV7-1 carries the ORF label, with uncertain function. Trimming stripped 9 bases from V and 13 bases from J, with 18 bases between. The CDR3 sequence is 11 residues long. The CDR3 sequence: CARVNNRGGYF. For the CDR3, the DNA is TGTGCCAGGGTAAACAACCGGGGAGGGTACTTC.

The chain joins TRBV4-3 to TRBJ2-6; D is unclear. The ends were cut back, 0 bases at V and 0 bases at J, with 6 bases in the middle. This CDR3 has 16 residues. Germline assignment: CDR1 LGHNA and CDR2 YSLEER. The CDR3 DNA reads as TGCGCCAGCAGCCAAGAGGGTACCTCTGGGGCCAACGTCCTGACTTTC. Protein: CASSQEGTSGANVLTF.

The chain joins TRBV19 to TRBJ1-5; no clear D. Germline-derived CDR1 and CDR2 are LNHDA and SQIVND (reference sequence). This CDR3 is built from 15 residues. Trimming cost V 8 bases and J 0 bases, with 14 bases left between them. The DNA for the CDR3 is TGTGCCAGTTCATTGGCAGCTTATAGCAATCAGCCCCAGCATTTT. The encoded protein is CASSLAAYSNQPQHF.

The CDR3 sequence: CASRGNFEAFF. In nucleotides, the CDR3 is TGTGCCAGCAGAGGAAACTTTGAAGCTTTCTTT. The chain carries TRBV9 and TRBJ1-1; D unclear. Per the germline V gene, CDR1 is SGDLS and CDR2 is YYNGEE. The CDR3 has 11 residues. The V gene lost 5 bases and the J gene lost 7 bases, with 9 bases spanning the gap. The entire variable domain, with the rest obtained from reference TRBV9 and TRBJ1-1, is as follows: DSGVTQTPKHLITATGQRVTLRCSPRSGDLSVYWYQQSLDQGLQFLIQYYNGEERAKGNILERFSAQQFPDLHSELNLSSLELGDSALYFCASRGNFEAFFGQGTRLTVV.